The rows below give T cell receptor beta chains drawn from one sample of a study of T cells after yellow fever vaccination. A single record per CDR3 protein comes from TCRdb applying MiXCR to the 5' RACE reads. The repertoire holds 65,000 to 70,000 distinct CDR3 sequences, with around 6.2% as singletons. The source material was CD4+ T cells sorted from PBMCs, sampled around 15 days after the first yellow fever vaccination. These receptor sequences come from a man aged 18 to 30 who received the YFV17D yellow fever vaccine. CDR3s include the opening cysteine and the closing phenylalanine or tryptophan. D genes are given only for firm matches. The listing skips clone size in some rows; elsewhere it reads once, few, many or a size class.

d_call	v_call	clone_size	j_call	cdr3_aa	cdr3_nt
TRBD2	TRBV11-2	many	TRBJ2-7	CASSTWTSGGYEQYF	TGTGCCAGCAGCACTTGGACTAGCGGGGGCTACGAGCAGTACTTC
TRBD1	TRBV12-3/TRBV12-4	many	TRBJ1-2	CASSLTGGHGYTF	TGTGCCAGCAGTTTGACAGGGGGACATGGCTACACCTTC
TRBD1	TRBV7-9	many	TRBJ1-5	CASSGQGGDPQHF	TGTGCCAGCAGCGGACAGGGGGGCGATCCCCAGCATTTT
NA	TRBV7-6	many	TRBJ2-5	CASSPPLPGQTQYF	TGTGCCAGCAGCCCCCCCCTACCGGGTCAGACCCAGTACTTC
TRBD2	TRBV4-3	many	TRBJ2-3	CASSQDRPSGGADTQYF	TGCGCCAGCAGCCAAGATCGGCCTAGCGGGGGGGCGGATACGCAGTATTTT
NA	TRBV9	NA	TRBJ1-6	CASSGTVGSPLHF	TGTGCCAGCAGCGGGACAGTCGGTTCACCCCTCCACTTT
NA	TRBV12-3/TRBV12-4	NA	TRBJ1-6	CAFSLIVGRLYTDSPLHF	TGTGCCTTCAGTTTAATCGTGGGGAGACTATACACTGATTCACCCCTCCACTTT
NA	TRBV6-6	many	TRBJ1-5	CASSLSLGNQPQHF	TGTGCCAGCAGTTTGTCTCTCGGCAATCAGCCCCAGCATTTT
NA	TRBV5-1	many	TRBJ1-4	CASSLASTNEKLFF	TGCGCCAGCAGCTTGGCGTCGACTAATGAAAAACTGTTTTTT
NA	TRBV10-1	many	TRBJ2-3	CASSDAPHTQYF	TGCGCCAGCAGTGATGCCCCCCATACGCAGTATTTT
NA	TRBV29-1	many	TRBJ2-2	CSSAVGAGGELFF	TGCAGCTCCGCCGTGGGGGCAGGCGGGGAGCTGTTTTTT
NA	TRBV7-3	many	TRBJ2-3	CASSLYGGRTDTQYF	TGTGCCAGCAGCTTATACGGGGGGCGCACAGATACGCAGTATTTT
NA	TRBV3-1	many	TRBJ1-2	CASSQDRNYGYTF	TGTGCCAGCAGCCAAGACAGGAACTATGGCTACACCTTC
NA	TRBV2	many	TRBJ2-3	CATSEPFTDTQYF	TGTGCCACCTCAGAGCCCTTCACAGATACGCAGTATTTT
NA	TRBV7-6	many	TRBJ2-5	CASSPTRPQETQYF	TGTGCCAGCAGCCCGACTCGTCCACAAGAGACCCAGTACTTC
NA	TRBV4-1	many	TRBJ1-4	CASSQVWAGNEKLFF	TGCGCCAGCAGCCAAGTATGGGCGGGTAATGAAAAACTGTTTTTT
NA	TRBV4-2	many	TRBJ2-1	CASSQVSAGARSEQFF	TGTGCCAGCAGCCAAGTATCCGCGGGGGCAAGGAGTGAGCAGTTCTTC
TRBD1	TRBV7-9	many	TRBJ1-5	CASSSYRGRGNQPQHF	TGTGCCAGCAGCTCGTACAGGGGTCGCGGCAATCAGCCCCAGCATTTT
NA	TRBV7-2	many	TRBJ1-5	CASSLASNQPQHF	TGTGCCAGCAGCTTAGCTAGCAATCAGCCCCAGCATTTT
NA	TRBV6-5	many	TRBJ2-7	CASRRQHLSYEQYF	TGTGCCAGCAGGAGACAGCACCTCTCGTACGAGCAGTACTTC
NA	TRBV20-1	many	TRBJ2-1	CSARSEQFF	TGCAGTGCTAGAAGTGAGCAGTTCTTC
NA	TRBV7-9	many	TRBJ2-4	CASSPDGARLRLAKNIQYF	TGTGCCAGCAGCCCAGACGGGGCTCGACTCCGACTTGCCAAAAACATTCAGTACTTC
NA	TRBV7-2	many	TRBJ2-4	CASSLGISGNIQYF	TGTGCCAGCAGCTTAGGGATAAGCGGGAACATTCAGTACTTC
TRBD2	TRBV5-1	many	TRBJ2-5	CASRPGLRGGGGETQYF	TGCGCCAGCAGACCAGGTTTGCGGGGGGGCGGAGGAGAGACCCAGTACTTC
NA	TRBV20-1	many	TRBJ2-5	CSAGAGYGTQYF	TGCAGTGCTGGGGCGGGGTACGGGACCCAGTACTTC
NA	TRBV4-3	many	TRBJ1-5	CASSQDRGWGQPQHF	TGCGCCAGCAGCCAAGATAGGGGGTGGGGGCAGCCCCAGCATTTT